The clone carrying this TCR beta chain was recorded at least ten times. Its antigen remains unidentified. This record belongs to a study of neurological immune-mediated disorders. The cDNA was synthesized by 5'RACE incorporating 10-nucleotide random UMIs. In TCRdb, the 5' RACE reads were re-called with MiXCR into one record per CDR3 protein. The sample consists of under 70,000 distinct CDR3 sequences, around 3% of them appearing once. Study-level results: No sharing of CDR3 amino acid sequences was observed among expanded clones across subjects, suggesting private repertoires in all groups.

The sample was PBMCs. This receptor was identified in a woman between 50 and 59 years old with multiple sclerosis.

In nucleotides, the CDR3 is TGTGCCAGCAGTTACCGGACCCTAAGGATACCCAATGAGCAGTTCTTC. Translating gives CASSYRTLRIPNEQFF. This chain uses TRBV6-2 or TRBV6-3 with TRBJ2-1; D remains unclear. Trimming removed 2 bases from V and 6 bases from J, with 17 bases in between. The CDR3 is 16 amino acids. Germline V gene lookup returns CDR1 MNHEY and CDR2 SVGEGT.